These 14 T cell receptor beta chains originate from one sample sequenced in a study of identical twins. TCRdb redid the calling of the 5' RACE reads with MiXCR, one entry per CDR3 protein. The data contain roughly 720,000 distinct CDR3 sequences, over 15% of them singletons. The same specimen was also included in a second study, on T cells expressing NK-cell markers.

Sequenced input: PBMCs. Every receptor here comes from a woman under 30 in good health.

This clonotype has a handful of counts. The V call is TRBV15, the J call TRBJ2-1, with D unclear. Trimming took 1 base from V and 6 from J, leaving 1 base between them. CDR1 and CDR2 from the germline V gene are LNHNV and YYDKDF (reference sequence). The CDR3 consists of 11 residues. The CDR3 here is CATSRANEQFF. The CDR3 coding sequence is TGTGCCACCAGCAGAGCCAATGAGCAGTTCTTC.

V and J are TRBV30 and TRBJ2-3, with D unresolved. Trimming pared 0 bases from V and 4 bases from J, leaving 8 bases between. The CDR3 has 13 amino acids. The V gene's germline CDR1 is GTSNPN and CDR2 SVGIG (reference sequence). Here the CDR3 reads CAWSVGSPDTQYF. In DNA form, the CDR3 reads TGTGCCTGGAGTGTGGGTAGCCCAGATACGCAGTATTTT.

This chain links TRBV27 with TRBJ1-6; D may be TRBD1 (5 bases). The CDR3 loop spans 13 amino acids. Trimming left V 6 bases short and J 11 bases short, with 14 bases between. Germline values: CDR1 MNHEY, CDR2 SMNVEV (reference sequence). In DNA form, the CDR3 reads TGTGCCAGCAGCTCGAGCAGGGTTACACCCCTCCACTTT. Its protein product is CASSSSRVTPLHF.

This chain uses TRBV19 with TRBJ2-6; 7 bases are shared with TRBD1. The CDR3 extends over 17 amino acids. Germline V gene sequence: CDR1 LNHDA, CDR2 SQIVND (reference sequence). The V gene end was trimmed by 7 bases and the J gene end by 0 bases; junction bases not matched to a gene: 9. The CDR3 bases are TGTGCCAGTACCGACAGGGTTCAGCGCTCTGGGGCCAACGTCCTGACTTTC. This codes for CASTDRVQRSGANVLTF.

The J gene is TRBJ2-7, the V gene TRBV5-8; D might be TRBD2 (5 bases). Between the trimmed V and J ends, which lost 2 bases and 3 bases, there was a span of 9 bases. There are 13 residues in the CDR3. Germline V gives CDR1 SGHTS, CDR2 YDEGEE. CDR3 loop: CASSFGELYEQYF. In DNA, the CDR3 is TGTGCCAGCAGCTTCGGGGAACTCTACGAGCAGTACTTC.

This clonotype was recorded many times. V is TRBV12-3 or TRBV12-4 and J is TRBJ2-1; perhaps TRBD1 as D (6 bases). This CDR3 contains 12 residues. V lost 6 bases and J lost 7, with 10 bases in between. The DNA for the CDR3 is TGTGCCAGCAGGACAGGTGGGAATGAGCAGTTCTTC. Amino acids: CASRTGGNEQFF.

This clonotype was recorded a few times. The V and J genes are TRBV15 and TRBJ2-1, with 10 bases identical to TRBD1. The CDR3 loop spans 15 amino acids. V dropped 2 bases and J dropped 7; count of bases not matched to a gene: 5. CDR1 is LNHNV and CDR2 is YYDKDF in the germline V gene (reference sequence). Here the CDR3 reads CATSRPGQGKNEQFF. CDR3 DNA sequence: TGTGCCACCAGCAGACCGGGACAGGGGAAGAATGAGCAGTTCTTC.

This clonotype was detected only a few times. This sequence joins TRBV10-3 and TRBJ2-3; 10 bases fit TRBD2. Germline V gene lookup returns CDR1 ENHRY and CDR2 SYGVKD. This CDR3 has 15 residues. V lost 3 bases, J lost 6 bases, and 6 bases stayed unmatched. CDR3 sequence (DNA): TGTGCCATCAGTGAAGCTAGCGGGGGAGTGGATACGCAGTATTTT. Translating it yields CAISEASGGVDTQYF.

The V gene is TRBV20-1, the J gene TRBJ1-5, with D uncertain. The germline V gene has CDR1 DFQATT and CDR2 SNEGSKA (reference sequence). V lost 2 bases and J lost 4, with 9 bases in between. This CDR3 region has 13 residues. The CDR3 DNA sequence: TGCAGTGCTAGAAGGGCCATTAATCAGCCCCAGCATTTT. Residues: CSARRAINQPQHF.

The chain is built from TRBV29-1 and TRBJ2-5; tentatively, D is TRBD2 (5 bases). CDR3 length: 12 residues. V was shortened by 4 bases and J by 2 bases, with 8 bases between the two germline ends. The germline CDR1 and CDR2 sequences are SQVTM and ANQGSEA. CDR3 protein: CSVGELQETQYF. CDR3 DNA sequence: TGCAGCGTTGGGGAGTTACAAGAGACCCAGTACTTC.

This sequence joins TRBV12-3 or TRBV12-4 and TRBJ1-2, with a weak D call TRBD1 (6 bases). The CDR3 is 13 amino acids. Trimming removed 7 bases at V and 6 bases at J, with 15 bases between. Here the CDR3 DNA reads TGTGCCAGCAACGCCGGGACACGGCATGGCTACACCTTC. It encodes CASNAGTRHGYTF.

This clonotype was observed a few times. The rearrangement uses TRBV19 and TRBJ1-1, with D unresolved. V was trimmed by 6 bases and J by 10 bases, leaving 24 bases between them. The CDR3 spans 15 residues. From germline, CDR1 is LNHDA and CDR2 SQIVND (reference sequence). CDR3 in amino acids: CASREGGSLWKGAFF. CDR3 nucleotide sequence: TGTGCCAGTAGGGAAGGCGGGTCGCTCTGGAAAGGAGCTTTCTTT.

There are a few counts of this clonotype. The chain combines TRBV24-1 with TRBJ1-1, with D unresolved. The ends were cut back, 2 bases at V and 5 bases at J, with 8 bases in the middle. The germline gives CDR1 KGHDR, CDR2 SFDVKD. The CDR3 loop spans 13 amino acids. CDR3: CATSDSRGTEAFF. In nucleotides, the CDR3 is TGTGCCACCAGTGATTCTCGCGGGACTGAAGCTTTCTTT.

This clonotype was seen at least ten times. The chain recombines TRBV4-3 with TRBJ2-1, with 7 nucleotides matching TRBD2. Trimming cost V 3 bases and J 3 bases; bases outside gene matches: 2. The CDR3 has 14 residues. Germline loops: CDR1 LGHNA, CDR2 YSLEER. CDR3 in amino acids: CASSQSGNYNEQFF. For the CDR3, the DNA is TGCGCCAGCAGCCAGAGCGGGAACTACAATGAGCAGTTCTTC.